A selection of T cell receptor beta chains follows, all from one sample in a study of beta chain features in type 1 diabetes. Profiling relied on immunoSEQ multiplex PCR, and the TCRdb table lists in-frame clones only, not all of them. The data show 150,000 to 190,000 clones, around 10% seen once. Sequenced: central memory CD4+ T cells from blood. These receptors originate from a man aged 25-45 years with type 1 diabetes. CDR3s include the opening cysteine and the closing phenylalanine or tryptophan. A D gene is named only where the DNA matches it firmly. Only part of the rows carry a size: once, few, many, or a class if the clone is expanded.

j_gene | d_gene | abundance | v_gene | CDR3aa | CDR3nt
TRBJ2-7 | TRBD1 | NA | TRBV4-3 | CASSHTGDEQYF | TGCGCCAGCAGCCATACAGGGGACGAGCAGTACTTC
TRBJ2-7 | TRBD2 | once | TRBV7-8 | CASSLSGGFSSYEQYF | TGTGCCAGCAGCTTATCGGGAGGGTTTTCCTCCTACGAGCAGTACTTC
TRBJ2-5 | NA | few | TRBV18 | CASSPFGMGQETQYF | TGTGCCAGCTCACCATTCGGGATGGGGCAAGAGACCCAGTACTTC
TRBJ1-2 | NA | few | TRBV29-1 | CSVVRGDYGYTF | TGCAGCGTTGTAAGAGGAGACTATGGCTACACCTTC
TRBJ1-2 | NA | few | TRBV7-3 | CASSLNFGGYGYTF | TGTGCCAGCAGCTTAAATTTCGGGGGCTATGGCTACACCTTC
TRBJ1-1 | NA | few | TRBV28 | CASRQRTDRGAFF | TGTGCCAGCAGGCAACGGACTGACCGGGGAGCTTTCTTT
TRBJ2-5 | TRBD1 | NA | TRBV5-4 | CASSSRQGNQETQYF | TGTGCCAGCAGCTCCCGACAGGGGAACCAAGAGACCCAGTACTTC
TRBJ2-5 | NA | NA | TRBV7-2 | CASSLGLQQETQYF | TGTGCCAGCAGCTTAGGACTACAACAAGAGACCCAGTACTTC
TRBJ2-7 | TRBD1 | NA | TRBV7-9 | CASSWDRLSSYEQYF | TGTGCCAGCAGCTGGGACAGATTGAGCTCCTACGAGCAGTACTTC
TRBJ2-1 | NA | few | TRBV7-3 | CASSLSAGLGNEQFF | TGTGCCAGCAGCTTATCGGCGGGATTGGGCAATGAGCAGTTCTTC
TRBJ2-1 | NA | NA | TRBV6-5 | CASSLAGYEQFF | TGTGCCAGCAGTTTGGCGGGGTATGAGCAGTTCTTC
TRBJ2-7 | NA | NA | TRBV2 | CASGGDNSYEQYF | TGTGCCAGCGGGGGGGACAATTCCTACGAGCAGTACTTC
TRBJ2-7 | TRBD1 | NA | TRBV6-6 | CASSGDRAGGAYEQYF | TGTGCCAGCAGTGGGGACAGGGCAGGAGGGGCCTACGAGCAGTACTTC
TRBJ2-1 | NA | few | TRBV4-2 | CASSQESGENEQFF | TGTGCCAGCAGCCAAGAGTCGGGGGAGAATGAGCAGTTCTTC
TRBJ2-1 | NA | NA | TRBV5-1 | CASSPRHGGALYNEQFF | TGCGCCAGCAGCCCTCGACACGGGGGAGCCCTCTACAATGAGCAGTTCTTC
TRBJ2-5 | TRBD1 | NA | TRBV7-2 | CASSSGQLQETQYF | TGTGCCAGCAGCTCGGGACAGCTCCAAGAGACCCAGTACTTC
TRBJ2-1 | TRBD2 | NA | TRBV7-3 | CASSLVGSGSNEQFF | TGTGCCAGCAGCTTAGTGGGTAGCGGGAGCAATGAGCAGTTCTTC
TRBJ2-1 | NA | few | TRBV11-2 | CASSRLAGVVTYNEQFF | TGTGCCAGCAGCCGGCTTGCCGGGGTTGTCACCTACAATGAGCAGTTCTTC
TRBJ2-3 | NA | NA | TRBV19 | CASSRASEDTQYF | TGTGCCAGTAGTAGGGCTAGCGAAGATACGCAGTATTTT
TRBJ2-5 | NA | few | TRBV19 | CASTPQGSQETQYF | TGTGCCAGTACACCCCAGGGGAGCCAAGAGACCCAGTACTTC
TRBJ2-1 | TRBD2 | NA | TRBV5-4 | CASSSLAGEGNEQFF | TGTGCCAGCAGCTCCTTAGCGGGAGAGGGCAATGAGCAGTTCTTC
TRBJ2-7 | TRBD1 | few | TRBV29-1 | CSVVVWGQVHEQYF | TGCAGCGTTGTGGTGTGGGGACAGGTCCACGAGCAGTACTTC
TRBJ2-2 | TRBD2 | few | TRBV13 | CASSFSGGRWNTGELFF | TGTGCCAGCAGCTTCTCGGGCGGGAGGTGGAACACCGGGGAGCTGTTTTTT
TRBJ1-1 | TRBD1 | few | TRBV27 | CASSTQGGRAFF | TGTGCCAGCAGTACACAGGGGGGACGAGCTTTCTTT
TRBJ1-2 | NA | few | TRBV6-6 | CASSYATGGGYTF | TGTGCCAGCAGTTACGCGACAGGTGGAGGCTACACCTTC
TRBJ2-3 | NA | few | TRBV6-1 | CASTGGGDTQYF | TGTGCCAGCACCGGCGGCGGAGATACGCAGTATTTT
TRBJ1-5 | NA | NA | TRBV7-2 | CASSPKGGNQPQHF | TGTGCCAGCAGCCCAAAGGGAGGGAATCAGCCCCAGCATTTT
TRBJ1-1 | NA | NA | TRBV11-2 | CASSPRVLNTEAFF | TGTGCCAGCAGCCCCCGGGTCCTGAACACTGAAGCTTTCTTT
TRBJ2-1 | NA | NA | TRBV4-3 | CASSQLPPGAPNNEQFF | TGCGCCAGCAGCCAACTGCCCCCGGGAGCACCGAACAATGAGCAGTTCTTC
TRBJ2-7 | NA | few | TRBV4-2 | CASSQEGVYEQYF | TGTGCCAGCAGCCAAGAAGGAGTCTACGAGCAGTACTTC
TRBJ2-3 | TRBD2 | few | TRBV13 | CASSFRLSGLDTQYF | TGTGCCAGCAGCTTCCGGCTTAGCGGGTTAGATACGCAGTATTTT
TRBJ2-5 | TRBD1 | NA | TRBV28 | CASTPADRADETQYF | TGTGCCAGCACCCCTGCGGACAGGGCCGATGAGACCCAGTACTTC
TRBJ2-7 | NA | few | TRBV2 | CASSPGIGSYEQYF | TGTGCCAGCAGTCCAGGGATAGGGTCCTACGAGCAGTACTTC
TRBJ2-2 | TRBD2 | NA | TRBV2 | CASSGLAGGPGLFF | TGTGCCAGCAGCGGGCTAGCGGGAGGGCCGGGGCTGTTTTTT
TRBJ2-3 | TRBD2 | NA | TRBV11-2 | CASSSWTSETTDTQYF | TGTGCCAGCAGCTCATGGACTAGCGAGACCACAGATACGCAGTATTTT
TRBJ1-1 | TRBD1 | NA | TRBV9 | CASSWTGDTEAFF | TGTGCCAGCAGCTGGACAGGGGACACTGAAGCTTTCTTT
TRBJ2-2 | NA | NA | TRBV5-4 | CASSFDRNTGELFF | TGTGCCAGCAGCTTCGACAGGAACACCGGGGAGCTGTTTTTT
TRBJ2-7 | TRBD1 | NA | TRBV28 | CASTSGTGLYEQYF | TGTGCCAGCACCTCCGGGACAGGCCTTTACGAGCAGTACTTC
TRBJ1-2 | NA | few | TRBV7-9 | CASSLGSGFYGYTF | TGTGCCAGCAGCTTAGGTTCCGGGTTTTATGGCTACACCTTC
TRBJ2-5 | NA | few | TRBV25-1 | CASGTSIETQYF | TGTGCCAGCGGAACTAGTATAGAGACCCAGTACTTC
TRBJ2-6 | NA | few | TRBV7-9 | CASSLWAGRSGANVLTF | TGTGCCAGCAGCTTATGGGCAGGGCGCTCTGGGGCCAACGTCCTGACTTTC
TRBJ1-1 | NA | NA | TRBV10-3 | CAITEQIMNTEAFF | TGTGCCATTACAGAGCAAATTATGAACACTGAAGCTTTCTTT
TRBJ2-7 | TRBD2 | NA | TRBV2 | CASNQIAGESYEQYF | TGTGCCAGCAATCAGATAGCGGGAGAGAGCTACGAGCAGTACTTC
TRBJ2-7 | TRBD1 | NA | TRBV7-2 | CASSLIAGQGVTEQYF | TGTGCCAGCAGCTTAATAGCGGGACAGGGGGTGACCGAGCAGTACTTC
TRBJ2-2 | TRBD1 | NA | TRBV7-3 | CASSLQGVNTGELFF | TGTGCCAGCAGCTTACAGGGGGTGAACACCGGGGAGCTGTTTTTT
TRBJ2-5 | TRBD2 | few | TRBV6-5 | CASSGRGSGEETQYF | TGTGCCAGCAGTGGACGAGGTAGCGGGGAGGAGACCCAGTACTTC
TRBJ2-1 | NA | few | TRBV7-9 | CASSLVNGDNEQFF | TGTGCCAGCAGCTTAGTTAACGGGGACAATGAGCAGTTCTTC
TRBJ1-3 | NA | NA | TRBV7-6 | CASSLGGAGSGNTIYF | TGTGCCAGCAGCTTAGGTGGGGCAGGCTCAGGAAACACCATATATTTT
TRBJ2-7 | TRBD1 | NA | TRBV2 | CASKGQGASEQYF | TGTGCCAGCAAAGGACAGGGGGCGTCCGAGCAGTACTTC
TRBJ2-1 | TRBD2 | NA | TRBV7-8 | CASSSRRTSGRLNEQFF | TGTGCCAGCAGCTCCCGCCGCACTAGCGGGAGATTAAATGAGCAGTTCTTC
TRBJ2-2 | NA | NA | TRBV5-1 | CASSSPGQATGELFF | TGCGCCAGCAGCTCCCCGGGACAAGCCACCGGGGAGCTGTTTTTT
TRBJ2-7 | TRBD1 | NA | TRBV6-5 | CASRQGAFNEQYF | TGTGCCAGCAGACAGGGGGCTTTTAACGAGCAGTACTTC
TRBJ2-1 | NA | many | TRBV7-8 | CASSLEAGLGEQFF | TGTGCCAGCAGCTTAGAGGCGGGATTGGGTGAGCAGTTCTTC
TRBJ1-2 | TRBD1 | few | TRBV15 | CATSRDNRGRGIYGYTF | TGTGCCACCAGCAGAGATAACAGGGGGCGCGGTATCTATGGCTACACCTTC